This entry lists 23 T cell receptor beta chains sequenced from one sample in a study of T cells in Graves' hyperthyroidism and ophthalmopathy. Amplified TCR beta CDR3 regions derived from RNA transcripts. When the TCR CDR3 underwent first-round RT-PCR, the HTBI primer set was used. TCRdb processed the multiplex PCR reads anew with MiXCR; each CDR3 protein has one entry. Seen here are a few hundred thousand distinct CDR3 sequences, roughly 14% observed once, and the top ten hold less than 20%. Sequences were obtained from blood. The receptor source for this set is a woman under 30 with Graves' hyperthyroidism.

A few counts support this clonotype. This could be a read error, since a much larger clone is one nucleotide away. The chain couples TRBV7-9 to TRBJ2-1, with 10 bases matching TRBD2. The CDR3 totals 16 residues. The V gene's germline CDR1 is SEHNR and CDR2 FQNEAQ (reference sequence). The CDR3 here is CASSLSSSGSLNEQSF. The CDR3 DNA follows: TGTGCCAGCAGCTTATCTTCTAGCGGGAGTCTAAATGAGCAGTCCTTC.

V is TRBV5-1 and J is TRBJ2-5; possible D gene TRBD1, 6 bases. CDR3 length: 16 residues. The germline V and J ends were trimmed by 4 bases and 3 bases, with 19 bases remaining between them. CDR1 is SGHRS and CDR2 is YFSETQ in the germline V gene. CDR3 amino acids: CASSPSLQTGKETQYF. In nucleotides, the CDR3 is TGCGCCAGCAGCCCCTCACTCCAGACAGGAAAAGAGACCCAGTACTTC.

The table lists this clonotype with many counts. CDR3 sequence reads: CASSPLAGVPDTQYF. The CDR3 DNA follows: TGTGCCAGCAGCCCATTAGCGGGAGTGCCGGATACGCAGTATTTT. V and J are TRBV7-3 and TRBJ2-3; 9 nucleotides agree with TRBD2. Looked up from germline, CDR1 is SGHTA and CDR2 is FQGTGA. Germline trimming cut 5 bases from V and 6 bases from J; bases unmatched to any gene: 9. The CDR3 spans 15 residues.

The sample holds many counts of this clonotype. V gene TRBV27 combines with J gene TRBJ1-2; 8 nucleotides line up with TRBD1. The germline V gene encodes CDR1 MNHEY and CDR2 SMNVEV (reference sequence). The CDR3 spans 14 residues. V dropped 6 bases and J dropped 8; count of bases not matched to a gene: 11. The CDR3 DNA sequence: TGTGCCAGCAGATCGCAGGGGGCCAAGGGCGGCTACACCTTC. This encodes CASRSQGAKGGYTF.

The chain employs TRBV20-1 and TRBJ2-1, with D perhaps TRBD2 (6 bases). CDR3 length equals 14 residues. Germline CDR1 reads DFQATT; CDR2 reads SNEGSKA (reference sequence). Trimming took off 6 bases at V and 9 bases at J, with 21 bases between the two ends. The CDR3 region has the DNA TGCAGTGCCGGGGGAACTAGAGGTGTGAGTGAGCAGTTCTTC. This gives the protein CSAGGTRGVSEQFF.

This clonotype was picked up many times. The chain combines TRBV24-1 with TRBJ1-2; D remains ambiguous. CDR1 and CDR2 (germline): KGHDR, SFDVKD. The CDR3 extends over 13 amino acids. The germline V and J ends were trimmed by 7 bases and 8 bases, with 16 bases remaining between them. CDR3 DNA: TGTGCCACCAGAGGAGGACTGTCTTCGGGCTACACCTTC. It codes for CATRGGLSSGYTF.

The CDR3 bases are TGTGCCAGCGCCGCCCATGAGCGTAGCTCCTACAATGAGCAGTTCTTC. As protein: CASAAHERSSYNEQFF. V and J are TRBV25-1 and TRBJ2-1; D ambiguous. Germline loops: CDR1 MGHDK, CDR2 SYGVNS. Trimming removed 8 bases at V and 0 bases at J, with 17 bases between. The CDR3 contains 16 residues. The whole variable domain, remainder taken from reference TRBV25-1 and TRBJ2-1, is EADIYQTPRYLVIGTGKKITLECSQTMGHDKMYWYQQDPGMELHLIHYSYGVNSTEKGDLSSESTVSRIRTEHFPLTLESARPSHTSQYLCASAAHERSSYNEQFFGPGTRLTVL.

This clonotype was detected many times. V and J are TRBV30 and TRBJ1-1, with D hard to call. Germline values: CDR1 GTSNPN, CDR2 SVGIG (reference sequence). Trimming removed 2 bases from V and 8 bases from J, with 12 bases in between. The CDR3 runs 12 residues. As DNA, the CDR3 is TGTGCCTGGAGTCGTGGGTCAGTAGAAGCTTTCTTT. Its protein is CAWSRGSVEAFF.

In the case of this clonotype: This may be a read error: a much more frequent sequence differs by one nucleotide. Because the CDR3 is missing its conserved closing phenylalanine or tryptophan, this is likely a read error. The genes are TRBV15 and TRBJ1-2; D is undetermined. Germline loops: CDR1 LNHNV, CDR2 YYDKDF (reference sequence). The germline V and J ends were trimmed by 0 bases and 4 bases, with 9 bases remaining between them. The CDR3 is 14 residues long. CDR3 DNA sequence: TGTGCCACCAGCAGAGATCTAGGTTCCTATGGCTACACCTCC. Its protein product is CATSRDLGSYGYTS.

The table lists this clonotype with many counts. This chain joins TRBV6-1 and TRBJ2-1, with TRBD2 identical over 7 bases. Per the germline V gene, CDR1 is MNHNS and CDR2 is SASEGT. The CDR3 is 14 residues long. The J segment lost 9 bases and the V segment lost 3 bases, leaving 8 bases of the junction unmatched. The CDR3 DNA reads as TGTGCCAGCAGTGATGAGGCGGGAGTGGCTGAGCAGTTCTTC. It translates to CASSDEAGVAEQFF.

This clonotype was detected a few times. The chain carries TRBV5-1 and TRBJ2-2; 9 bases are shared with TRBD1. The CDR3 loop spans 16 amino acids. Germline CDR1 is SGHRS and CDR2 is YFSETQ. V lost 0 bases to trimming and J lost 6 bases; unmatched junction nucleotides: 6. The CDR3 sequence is CASSLVADRGAGELFF. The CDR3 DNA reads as TGCGCCAGCAGCTTGGTGGCGGACAGGGGAGCCGGGGAGCTGTTTTTT.

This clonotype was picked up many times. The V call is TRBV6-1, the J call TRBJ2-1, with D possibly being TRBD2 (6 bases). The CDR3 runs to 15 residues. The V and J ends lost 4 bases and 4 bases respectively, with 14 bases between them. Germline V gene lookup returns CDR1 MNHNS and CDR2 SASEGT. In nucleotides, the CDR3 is TGTGCCAGCAGTGGTTTGCGGGGCTCATACAATGAGCAGTTCTTC. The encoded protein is CASSGLRGSYNEQFF.

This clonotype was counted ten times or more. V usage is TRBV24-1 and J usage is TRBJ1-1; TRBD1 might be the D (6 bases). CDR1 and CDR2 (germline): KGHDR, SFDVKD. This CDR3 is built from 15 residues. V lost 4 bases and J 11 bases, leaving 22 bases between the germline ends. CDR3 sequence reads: CATSDPRDTGGTAFF. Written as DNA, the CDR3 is TGTGCCACCAGTGACCCCCGCGACACGGGGGGCACGGCTTTCTTT.

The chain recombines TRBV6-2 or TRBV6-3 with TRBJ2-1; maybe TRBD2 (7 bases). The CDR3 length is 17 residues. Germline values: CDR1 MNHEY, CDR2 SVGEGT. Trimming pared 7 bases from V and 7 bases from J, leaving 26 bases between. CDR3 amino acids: CASTPRGGAHGGNEQFF. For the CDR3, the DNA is TGTGCCAGCACCCCCCGAGGGGGGGCCCACGGCGGAAATGAGCAGTTCTTC.

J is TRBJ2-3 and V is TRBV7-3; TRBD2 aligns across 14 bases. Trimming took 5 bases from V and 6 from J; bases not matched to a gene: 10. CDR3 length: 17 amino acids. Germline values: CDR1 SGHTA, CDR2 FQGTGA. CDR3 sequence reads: CASSPTGTSGSVDTQYF. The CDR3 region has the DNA TGTGCCAGCAGCCCTACTGGGACTAGCGGGAGTGTGGATACGCAGTATTTT.

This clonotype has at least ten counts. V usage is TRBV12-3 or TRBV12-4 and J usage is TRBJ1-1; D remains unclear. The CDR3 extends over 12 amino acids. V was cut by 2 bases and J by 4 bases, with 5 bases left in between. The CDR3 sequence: CASSLSSTEAFF. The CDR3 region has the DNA TGTGCCAGCAGTTTAAGTAGCACTGAAGCTTTCTTT.

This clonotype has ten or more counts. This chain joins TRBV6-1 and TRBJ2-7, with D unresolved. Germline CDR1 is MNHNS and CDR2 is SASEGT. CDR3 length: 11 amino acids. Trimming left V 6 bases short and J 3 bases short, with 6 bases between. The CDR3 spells CASRTRYEQYF. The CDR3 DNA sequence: TGTGCCAGCAGAACGCGCTACGAGCAGTACTTC.

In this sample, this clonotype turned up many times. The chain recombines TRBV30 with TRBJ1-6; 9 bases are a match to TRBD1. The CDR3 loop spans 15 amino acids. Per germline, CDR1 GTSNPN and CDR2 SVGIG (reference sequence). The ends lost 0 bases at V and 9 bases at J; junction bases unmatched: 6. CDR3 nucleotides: TGTGCCTGGAGTGTGGGGGACAGGGATATTTCACCCCTCCACTTT. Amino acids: CAWSVGDRDISPLHF.

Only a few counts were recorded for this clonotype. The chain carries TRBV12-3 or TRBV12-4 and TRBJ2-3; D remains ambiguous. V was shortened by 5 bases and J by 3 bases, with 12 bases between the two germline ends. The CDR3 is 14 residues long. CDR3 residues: CASSALGKTDTQYF. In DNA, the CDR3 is TGTGCCAGCAGTGCCCTAGGGAAGACAGATACGCAGTATTTT.

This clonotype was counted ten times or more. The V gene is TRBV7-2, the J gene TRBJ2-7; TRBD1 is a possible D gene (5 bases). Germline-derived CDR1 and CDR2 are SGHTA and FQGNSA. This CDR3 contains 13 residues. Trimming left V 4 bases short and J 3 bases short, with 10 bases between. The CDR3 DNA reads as TGTGCCAGCAGCTATACAGGTTACTACGAGCAGTACGTC. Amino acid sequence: CASSYTGYYEQYV.

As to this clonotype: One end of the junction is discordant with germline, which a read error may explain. The CDR3 nucleotides are TGTGTCAGCAGCCGGGACTCCCGGAGTCAACCGTACTTC. It yields the protein CVSSRDSRSQPYF. J is TRBJ2-5 and V is TRBV2; the D gene is possibly TRBD2 (6 bases). The CDR3 is 13 residues long. Looked up from germline, CDR1 is SNHLY and CDR2 is FYNNEI.

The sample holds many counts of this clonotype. The CDR3 spells CASSTGLAGTNEQFF. The CDR3 DNA reads TGTGCCAGCAGCACCGGACTAGCGGGAACCAATGAGCAGTTCTTC. The genes are TRBV7-3 and TRBJ2-1, with TRBD2 matching over 12 bases. Per the germline V gene, CDR1 is SGHTA and CDR2 is FQGTGA. This CDR3 is 15 amino acids long. V gave up 5 bases and J gave up 6 bases; unmatched junction bases: 5.

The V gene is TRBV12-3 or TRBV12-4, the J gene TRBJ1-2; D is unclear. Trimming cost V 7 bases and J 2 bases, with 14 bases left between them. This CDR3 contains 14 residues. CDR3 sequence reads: CASTRGAENYGYTF. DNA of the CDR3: TGTGCCAGCACCCGGGGAGCTGAGAACTATGGCTACACCTTC.